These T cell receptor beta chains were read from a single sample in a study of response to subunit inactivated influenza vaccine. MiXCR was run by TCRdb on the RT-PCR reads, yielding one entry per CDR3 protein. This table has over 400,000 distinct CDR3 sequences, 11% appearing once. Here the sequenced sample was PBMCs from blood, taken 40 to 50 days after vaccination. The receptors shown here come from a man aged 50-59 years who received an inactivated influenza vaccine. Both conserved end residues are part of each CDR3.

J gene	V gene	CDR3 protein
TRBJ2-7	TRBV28	CASSPTLSSSYEQYF
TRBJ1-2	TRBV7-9	CASSSNRDRVDYGYTF
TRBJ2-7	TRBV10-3	CAISDRVSSYEQYF
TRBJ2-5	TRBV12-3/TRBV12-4	CASRNRGSRETQYF
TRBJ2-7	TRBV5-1	CASTPTSGRYEQYF
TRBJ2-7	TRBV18	CASSPLVVSEQYF
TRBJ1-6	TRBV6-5	CASSYSGGTNSPLHF
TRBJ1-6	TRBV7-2	CASSLATPAPLHF
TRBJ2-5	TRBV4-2	CASSQDFRGETQYF
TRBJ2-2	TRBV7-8	CASTRGTNTGELFF
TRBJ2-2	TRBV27	CASSLWQGALNTGELFF
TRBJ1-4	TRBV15	CATSSNGWMFF
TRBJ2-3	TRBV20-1	CSARFPGTDTQYF
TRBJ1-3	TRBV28	CASSPPGDTFSGNTIYF
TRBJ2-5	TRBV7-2	CASSYTETQYF
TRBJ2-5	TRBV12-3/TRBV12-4	CASSRTGATETQYF
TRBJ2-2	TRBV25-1	CASSREATGDTGELFF
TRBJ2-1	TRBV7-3	CASSLSAGYNEQFF
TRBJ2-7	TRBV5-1	CASSLPPSGHSSYEQYF
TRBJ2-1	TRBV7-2	CASSLSINGGAEQFF
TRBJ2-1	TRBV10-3	CAISGTSGLLPIVVDEQFF
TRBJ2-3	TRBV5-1	CASSVPGNTDTQYF
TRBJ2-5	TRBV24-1	CATSDLTGGKETQYF
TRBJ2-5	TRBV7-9	CASNNRWTSGKEETQYF
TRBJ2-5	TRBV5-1	CASSTGRMAETQYF
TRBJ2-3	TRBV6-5	CASSYSSPNTDTQYF
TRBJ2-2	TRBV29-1	CSVHRVTGELFF
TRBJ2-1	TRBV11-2	CASSLYSGRGYNEQFF
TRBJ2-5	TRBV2	CASNGPVETQYF
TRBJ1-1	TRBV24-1	CATSDFGTEAFF
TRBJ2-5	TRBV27	CASRPAGGVQETQYF
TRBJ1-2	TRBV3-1	CASSQDSWGYGYTF
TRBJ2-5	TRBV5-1	CASSLTGAEETQYF
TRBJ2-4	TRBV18	CASSPRSSLGENIQYF
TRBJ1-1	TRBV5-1	CASSRQGGFVGTEAFF
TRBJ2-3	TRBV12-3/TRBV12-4	CASTGTLESDTQYF
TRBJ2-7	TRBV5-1	CASSREREQYF
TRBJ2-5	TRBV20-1	CSARDVRSETQYF
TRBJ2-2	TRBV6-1	CASSSGGGPTGELFF
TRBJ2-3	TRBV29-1	CSVEPSGADTQYF
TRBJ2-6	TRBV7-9	CASFRGLGRSGANVLTF
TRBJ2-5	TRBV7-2	CASSKQSTGETQYF
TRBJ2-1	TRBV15	CATSRGGLVTEQFF
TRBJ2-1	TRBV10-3	CATGDSYTQFF
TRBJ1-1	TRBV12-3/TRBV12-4	CASSLVLGDTEAFF
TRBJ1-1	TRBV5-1	CASSPSGVITEAFF
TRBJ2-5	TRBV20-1	CSARVSSGGAGETQYF
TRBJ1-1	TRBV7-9	CASSLGYGEAFF
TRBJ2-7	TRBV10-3	CAISKLAGVF
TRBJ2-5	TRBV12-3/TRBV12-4	CASRTGTPGTQYF
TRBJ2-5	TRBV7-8	CASSWGLAGGVIEETQYF
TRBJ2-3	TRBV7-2	CASSSRLEGTDTQYF
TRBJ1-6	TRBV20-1	CSAREPGHRNSPLRF
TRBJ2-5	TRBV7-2	CASGPWTGTIQETQYF
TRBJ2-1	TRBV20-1	CSARDQGYNEQFF
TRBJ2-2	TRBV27	CASSLSLSNTGELFF
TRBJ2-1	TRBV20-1	CSARVSLAGDNEQFF